A single sample gave rise to the 31 T cell receptor beta chains below, sequenced in a study of cytomegalovirus exposure and HLA in healthy donors (dated by TCRdb to 2016 to 2017). Libraries were built with the immunoSEQ multiplex PCR assay. For the multiplex PCR, a mixture combining 60 forward primers for TCR Vbeta segments and 13 reverse primers for TCR Jbeta segments was used. TCRdb took this table from immuneACCESS and kept in-frame rearrangements with V and J called. Such tables lack part of the clones; where checked against another copy, unresolved V genes explain under half of the gap, and the rest is unexplained. The sample data list some 110,000 clones, and about 76% of these were observed just once. The ten biggest clones cover 5% to 7.5% of the sample. Sequenced input: PBMCs. All receptors come from a woman aged 50 to 60 in good health and CMV-seropositive.

The chain joins TRBV4-2 to TRBJ2-1, with TRBD2 matching over 12 bases. Germline V gene sequence: CDR1 LGHNA, CDR2 YNFKEQ. The CDR3 has 16 residues. Trimming cost V 4 bases and J 3 bases; bases outside gene matches: 4. The CDR3 bases are TGTGCCAGCAGCCTTAGACTAGCGGGGGACTACAATGAGCAGTTCTTC. This gives the protein CASSLRLAGDYNEQFF.

This rearrangement joins TRBV23-1 to TRBJ2-3; no firm D call. TRBV23-1 is labeled an ORF, and its function is uncertain. This CDR3 is 17 amino acids long. Trimming removed 3 bases from V and 0 bases from J, with 16 bases in between. The CDR3, as DNA: TGCGCCAGCAGTCACCTTGGTGAGTCTCCAAGCACAGATACGCAGTATTTT. It translates to CASSHLGESPSTDTQYF.

J is TRBJ2-3 and V is TRBV27; 11 bases are shared with TRBD2. Trimming cost V 1 base and J 6 bases; bases outside gene matches: 3. CDR1 and CDR2 (germline): MNHEY, SMNVEV (reference sequence). This CDR3 is built from 15 residues. The CDR3 is CASSLLAGGSDTQYF. Here the CDR3 DNA reads TGTGCCAGCAGTTTATTAGCGGGGGGGAGCGATACGCAGTATTTT.

The chain employs TRBV19 and TRBJ1-1; a weak D match, TRBD1 (6 bases). CDR3 length: 16 amino acids. Trimming pared 4 bases from V and 2 bases from J, leaving 17 bases between. In germline, CDR1 is LNHDA, CDR2 SQIVND (reference sequence). The CDR3 reads CASSSIPGGGNTEAFF. The CDR3 nucleotides read TGTGCCAGTAGTAGTATCCCCGGCGGGGGCAACACTGAAGCTTTCTTT.

The V and J genes are TRBV5-1 and TRBJ1-4; 10 positions agree with TRBD1. V lost 3 bases to trimming and J lost 12 bases; unmatched junction nucleotides: 2. The CDR3 consists of 12 residues. Looked up from germline, CDR1 is SGHRS and CDR2 is YFSETQ. CDR3 nucleotides: TGCGCCAGCAGCTCGGGGACAGGGGAACTGTTTTTT. This codes for CASSSGTGELFF.

Comment on this clone: The identical CDR3 is also encoded by other nucleotide sequences in the sample. The gene calls are TRBV7-2 and TRBJ2-5; 8 bases map to TRBD1. The CDR3 is 14 amino acids. From germline, CDR1 is SGHTA and CDR2 FQGNSA. V trimming: 3 bases; J trimming: 4 bases; junction bases outside the gene matches: 4. CDR3 coding DNA: TGTGCCAGCAGCTTTTCACAGGGGGGAGAGACCCAGTACTTC. Its protein is CASSFSQGGETQYF.

The genes are TRBV2 and TRBJ1-2; D may be TRBD1 (5 bases). The CDR3 length is 13 residues. Germline V gene sequence: CDR1 SNHLY, CDR2 FYNNEI. V was pared by 9 bases and J by 3 bases, with 14 bases between. The CDR3 DNA follows: TGTGCCAGGCGGGGCCAGACAGACTATGGCTACACCTTC. Residues: CARRGQTDYGYTF. Filled out from reference TRBV2 and TRBJ1-2, the complete variable domain reads EPEVTQTPSHQVTQMGQEVILRCVPISNHLYFYWYRQILGQKVEFLVSFYNNEISEKSEIFDDQFSVERPDGSNFTLKIRSTKLEDSAMYFCARRGQTDYGYTFGSGTRLTVV.

This clone was seen a few times. V gene TRBV4-2 combines with J gene TRBJ2-5; D is perhaps TRBD2 (5 bases). The assigned J gene may be wrong: the sequence end matches TRBJ2-7 better. Germline V gene lookup returns CDR1 LGHNA and CDR2 YNFKEQ. The CDR3 consists of 16 residues. The CDR3 DNA follows: TGTGCCAGCAGCCACGGCACCCGACGGGAATCCTACGAGCAGTACTTC. Translated, it gives CASSHGTRRESYEQYF.

This clone was counted only a few times. The chain carries TRBV19 and TRBJ1-1; a weak D match, TRBD1 (6 bases). This CDR3 is 16 amino acids long. Trimming shortened V by 5 bases and J by 2 bases, and 18 bases separated the two germline ends. CDR1 and CDR2 from the germline V gene are LNHDA and SQIVND (reference sequence). CDR3 loop: CASSLGAGPSNTEAFF. CDR3 coding DNA: TGTGCCAGTAGTTTGGGGGCCGGCCCTTCTAACACTGAAGCTTTCTTT.

The gene calls are TRBV27 and TRBJ2-1, with 9 bases that match TRBD2. V lost 2 bases, J lost 6 bases, and 17 bases stayed unmatched. Germline V gene sequence: CDR1 MNHEY, CDR2 SMNVEV (reference sequence). The CDR3 totals 19 residues. The CDR3 sequence is CASSLIPPVGTSSGNEQFF. The CDR3 DNA follows: TGTGCCAGCAGTTTAATACCCCCTGTTGGGACTAGCAGTGGCAATGAGCAGTTCTTC.

The chain carries TRBV2 and TRBJ1-1, with no clear D. The CDR3 is 13 residues long. The germline gives CDR1 SNHLY, CDR2 FYNNEI. V lost 2 bases to trimming and J lost 6 bases, with 10 bases between them. DNA of the CDR3: TGTGCCAGCAGTGAATACATGTCCCCTGAAGCTTTCTTT. Amino acid sequence: CASSEYMSPEAFF.

The rearrangement joins TRBV19 to TRBJ1-1; D ambiguous. Per the germline V gene, CDR1 is LNHDA and CDR2 is SQIVND (reference sequence). The CDR3 covers 15 residues. V dropped 7 bases and J dropped 1 base, with 16 bases sitting between them. CDR3: CASNDPTAWNTEAFF. CDR3 sequence (DNA): TGTGCCAGTAATGATCCCACAGCTTGGAACACTGAAGCTTTCTTT. Supplemented by reference TRBV19 and TRBJ1-1, the full variable domain reads DGGITQSPKYLFRKEGQNVTLSCEQNLNHDAMYWYRQDPGQGLRLIYYSQIVNDFQKGDIAEGYSVSREKKESFPLTVTSAQKNPTAFYLCASNDPTAWNTEAFFGQGTRLTVV.

CDR3 coding DNA: TGTGCCAGCCGAGGACCGGGACAGGGCTCCCAGCCCCAGCATTTT. Amino acid sequence: CASRGPGQGSQPQHF. The gene calls are TRBV2 and TRBJ1-5; 9 bases fit TRBD1. V was pared by 8 bases and J by 7 bases, with 12 bases of the junction left unmatched. This CDR3 spans 15 amino acids. CDR1 is SNHLY and CDR2 is FYNNEI in the germline V gene.

The rearrangement uses TRBV5-1 and TRBJ2-7; 7 bases align to TRBD1. V was pared by 1 base and J by 2 bases, with 3 bases of the junction left unmatched. The CDR3 loop spans 14 amino acids. The V gene's germline CDR1 is SGHRS and CDR2 YFSETQ. The CDR3 loop is CASSLRQGAYEQYF. The CDR3 nucleotides are TGCGCCAGCAGCTTGAGGCAGGGGGCCTACGAGCAGTACTTC.

Of note for this clone: The same CDR3 arises from other DNA sequences in this sample as well. The CDR3 DNA follows: TGTGCCAGCAGTGAGGGGGAACAGGGGAGGAATGAGCAGTTCTTC. As protein: CASSEGEQGRNEQFF. This chain joins TRBV6-1 and TRBJ2-1; TRBD1 might be the D (7 bases). The germline gives CDR1 MNHNS, CDR2 SASEGT. This CDR3 spans 15 amino acids. Trimming took 3 bases from V and 7 from J, leaving 16 bases between them.

The chain carries TRBV30 and TRBJ1-6; D not certain. CDR1 GTSNPN and CDR2 SVGIG come from the germline V gene (reference sequence). The CDR3 consists of 13 residues. Trimming shortened V by 2 bases and J by 7 bases, and 9 bases separated the two germline ends. CDR3 nucleotides: TGTGCCTGGAGTACTTCCACCAATTCACCCCTCCACTTT. Translation gives CAWSTSTNSPLHF.

The chain joins TRBV9 to TRBJ1-2; no clear D gene. The CDR3 is 13 residues long. V was shortened by 4 bases and J by 4 bases, with 11 bases between the two germline ends. The germline V gene has CDR1 SGDLS and CDR2 YYNGEE. CDR3 nucleotides: TGTGCCAGCAGCCCCGACACCAGCTATGGCTACACCTTC. This translates into CASSPDTSYGYTF. The entire variable domain, with the rest obtained from reference TRBV9 and TRBJ1-2, is as follows: DSGVTQTPKHLITATGQRVTLRCSPRSGDLSVYWYQQSLDQGLQFLIQYYNGEERAKGNILERFSAQQFPDLHSELNLSSLELGDSALYFCASSPDTSYGYTFGSGTRLTVV.

CDR3: CASSVMGLHEAFF. In DNA form, the CDR3 reads TGTGCCAGCAGCGTAATGGGGCTACATGAAGCTTTCTTT. The chain joins TRBV9 to TRBJ1-1; TRBD1 is a possible D gene (5 bases). The CDR3 runs 13 residues. The germline V and J ends were trimmed by 1 base and 7 bases, with 11 bases remaining between them. Germline CDR1 SGDLS, CDR2 YYNGEE.

This chain connects TRBV15 to TRBJ1-2, with D perhaps TRBD1 (6 bases). The ends were cut back, 0 bases at V and 3 bases at J, with 11 bases in the middle. The CDR3 covers 15 residues. Germline V gene lookup returns CDR1 LNHNV and CDR2 YYDKDF (reference sequence). DNA for the CDR3: TGTGCCACCAGCAGAGAGATGGGGGCGGACTATGGCTACACCTTC. It is translated as CATSREMGADYGYTF.

This chain uses TRBV30 with TRBJ1-1; TRBD1 matches 7 bases. CDR3 length equals 16 residues. The ends lost 1 base at V and 3 bases at J; junction bases unmatched: 11. The germline CDR1 and CDR2 sequences are GTSNPN and SVGIG (reference sequence). The chain's CDR3 is CAWSGGTEGGDTEAFF. As DNA, the CDR3 is TGTGCCTGGAGTGGGGGGACAGAAGGCGGGGACACTGAAGCTTTCTTT.

V usage is TRBV19 and J usage is TRBJ1-2; 8 positions match TRBD1. J lost 5 bases, V lost 2 bases, and 7 bases had no gene match. The CDR3 extends over 15 amino acids. CDR1 LNHDA and CDR2 SQIVND come from the germline V gene (reference sequence). The CDR3 here is CASSIIDGTGYGYTF. CDR3 nucleotides: TGTGCCAGTAGTATAATAGACGGGACAGGTTATGGCTACACCTTC.

The chain combines TRBV27 with TRBJ2-5; perhaps TRBD2 as D (6 bases). The V and J ends lost 6 bases and 5 bases respectively, with 16 bases between them. The CDR3 has 14 amino acids. Germline CDR1 reads MNHEY; CDR2 reads SMNVEV (reference sequence). CDR3 sequence (DNA): TGTGCCAGCAGCCCGACTAGTAAAGGCGAGACCCAGTACTTC. Amino acid sequence: CASSPTSKGETQYF.

This clone was seen a few times. The rearrangement joins TRBV2 to TRBJ1-4, with a possible D match to TRBD1 (5 bases). Germline V lookup: CDR1 SNHLY, CDR2 FYNNEI. The CDR3 runs to 13 residues. V lost 6 bases, J lost 4 bases, and 9 bases lay in between. CDR3 sequence (DNA): TGTGCCAGCAGCGGGACTGGTAATGAAAAACTGTTTTTT. Translated, it gives CASSGTGNEKLFF.

This clone appeared a single time. This chain joins TRBV7-9 and TRBJ2-3; 7 bases match TRBD2. CDR3 length: 14 residues. The J segment lost 0 bases and the V segment lost 6 bases, leaving 3 bases of the junction unmatched. Germline assignment: CDR1 SEHNR and CDR2 FQNEAQ (reference sequence). This chain's CDR3 is CASRLASSTDTQYF. DNA of the CDR3: TGTGCCAGCAGACTAGCGTCGAGCACAGATACGCAGTATTTT.

This chain links TRBV7-8 with TRBJ2-5; TRBD1 matches at 7 bases. This CDR3 has 15 amino acids. The ends lost 4 bases at V and 1 base at J; junction bases unmatched: 6. CDR1 and CDR2 from the germline V gene are SGHVS and FQNEAQ. This CDR3 reads CASSSVRGLQETQYF. CDR3 bases: TGTGCCAGCAGCTCCGTGAGGGGGCTCCAAGAGACCCAGTACTTC. Supplemented by reference TRBV7-8 and TRBJ2-5, the full variable domain reads GAGVSQSPRYKVAKRGQDVALRCDPISGHVSLFWYQQALGQGPEFLTYFQNEAQLDKSGLPSDRFFAERPEGSVSTLKIQRTQQEDSAVYLCASSSVRGLQETQYFGPGTRLLVL.

V is TRBV6-5 and J is TRBJ1-1; 8 bases agree with TRBD1. The CDR3 spans 16 residues. In germline, CDR1 is MNHEY, CDR2 SVGAGI. With 6 bases clipped from V and 1 base from J, the junction kept 10 bases outside the gene matches. The CDR3 spells CASRYLQGARNTEAFF. The CDR3 DNA follows: TGTGCCAGCAGGTACCTTCAGGGGGCGCGGAACACTGAAGCTTTCTTT.

The chain employs TRBV28 and TRBJ1-1; D perhaps matches TRBD1 (6 bases). The germline CDR1 and CDR2 sequences are MDHEN and SYDVKM. This CDR3 spans 14 amino acids. The V end lost 3 bases, the J end lost 3 bases, and 11 bases lay between the germline ends. DNA for the CDR3: TGTGCCAGCAGTTTGTTGGGACATGACACTGAAGCTTTCTTT. Its translation is CASSLLGHDTEAFF.

The chain joins TRBV7-8 to TRBJ2-1; D might be TRBD1 (5 bases). CDR1 and CDR2 from the germline V gene are SGHVS and FQNEAQ. The CDR3 sequence is 15 residues long. Trimming shortened V by 5 bases and J by 7 bases, and 18 bases separated the two germline ends. In DNA, the CDR3 is TGTGCCAGCAGCCGCCCCAGAGGCCCAGGGAATGAGCAGTTCTTC. It specifies CASSRPRGPGNEQFF.

This clone appeared a few times. The rearrangement uses TRBV30 and TRBJ1-2, with D perhaps matching TRBD1 (5 bases). CDR1 and CDR2 (germline): GTSNPN, SVGIG (reference sequence). The V and J ends lost 0 bases and 3 bases respectively, with 17 bases between them. The CDR3 runs 16 residues. The CDR3 nucleotides are TGTGCCTGGAGTGTACAGTGGTTAGGGGTAGACTATGGCTACACCTTC. Translated: CAWSVQWLGVDYGYTF.

This clone has a handful of counts. The V gene is TRBV9, the J gene TRBJ1-1; tentative D call: TRBD1 (5 bases). This CDR3 has 14 amino acids. In germline, CDR1 is SGDLS, CDR2 YYNGEE. V was clipped by 3 bases and J by 1 base, with 10 bases between them. CDR3 protein: CASSAGGTNTEAFF. CDR3 bases: TGTGCCAGCAGCGCCGGGGGGACGAACACTGAAGCTTTCTTT.

The CDR3 nucleotides are TGTGCCAGCAGTGGGTTCCAGGTCTATGGCTACACCTTC. Its protein product is CASSGFQVYGYTF. The chain is built from TRBV6-1 and TRBJ1-2, with D hard to call. The germline CDR1 and CDR2 sequences are MNHNS and SASEGT. The CDR3 totals 13 residues. The V end was cut by 4 bases, the J end by 4 bases, with 10 bases between.